This T cell receptor (beta chain) was obtained from a study of technical replicates of blood from a handful of donors. Only in-frame clones appear in the TCRdb table, and some are missing; sequencing was by immunoSEQ multiplex PCR. The sample carries about 75,000 clones, 95% to 98% recorded once. The CDR3 length is 14 residues. CDR1 is LNHDA and CDR2 is SQIVND in the germline V gene (reference sequence). The J segment lost 2 bases and the V segment lost 8 bases, leaving 2 bases of the junction unmatched. The sequencing input was T cells isolated from PBMCs. The gene calls are TRBV19 and TRBJ2-3; 12 bases map to TRBD2. The TCR sequence derives from a human donor in good health. CDR3 nucleotide sequence: TGTGCCAGTGCTAGCGGGAGGGACACAGATACGCAGTATTTT. This translates into CASASGRDTDTQYF.